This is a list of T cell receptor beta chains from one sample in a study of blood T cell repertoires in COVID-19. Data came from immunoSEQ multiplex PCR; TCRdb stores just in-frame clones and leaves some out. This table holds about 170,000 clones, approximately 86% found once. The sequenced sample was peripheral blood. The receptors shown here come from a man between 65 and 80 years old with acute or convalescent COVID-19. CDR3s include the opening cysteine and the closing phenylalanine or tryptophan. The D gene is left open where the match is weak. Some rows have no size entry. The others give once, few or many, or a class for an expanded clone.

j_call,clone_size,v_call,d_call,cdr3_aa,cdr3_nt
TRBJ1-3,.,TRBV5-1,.,CASSLVAGYTGNTIYF,TGCGCCAGCAGCTTGGTCGCGGGATATACTGGAAACACCATATATTTT
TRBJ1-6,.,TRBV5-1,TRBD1,CASSLEGQGDSPLHF,TGCGCCAGCAGCTTGGAGGGACAGGGAGATTCACCCCTCCACTTT
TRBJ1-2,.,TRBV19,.,CASSPEWEDGYTF,TGTGCCAGTAGTCCCGAGTGGGAGGATGGCTACACCTTC
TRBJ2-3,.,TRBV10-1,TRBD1,CASSLDRVLDTQYF,TGCGCCAGCAGTTTGGACAGGGTTTTGGATACGCAGTATTTT
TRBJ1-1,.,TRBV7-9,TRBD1,CASSLDRGTEAFF,TGTGCCAGCAGCTTAGACAGGGGCACTGAAGCTTTCTTT
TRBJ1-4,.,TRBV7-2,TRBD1,CASRQGVEKLFF,TGTGCCAGCAGACAGGGGGTAGAAAAACTGTTTTTT
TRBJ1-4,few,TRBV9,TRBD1,CASSVGQLYNEKLFF,TGTGCCAGCAGCGTGGGACAGCTTTATAATGAAAAACTGTTTTTT
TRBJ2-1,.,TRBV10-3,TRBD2,CAISRPVAGGPEEQFF,TGTGCCATCAGCCGCCCGGTAGCGGGAGGGCCGGAGGAGCAGTTCTTC
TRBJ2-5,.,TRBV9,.,CASSPAGSAGETQYF,TGTGCCAGCAGCCCCGCCGGTTCGGCGGGAGAGACCCAGTACTTC
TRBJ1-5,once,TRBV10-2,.,CASSYGQSNQPQHF,TGCGCCAGCAGTTACGGACAGTCTAATCAGCCCCAGCATTTT
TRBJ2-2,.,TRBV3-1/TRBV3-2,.,CASSARPLNTGELFF,TGTGCCAGCAGCGCCCGTCCACTAAACACCGGGGAGCTGTTTTTT
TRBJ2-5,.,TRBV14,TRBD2,CASSPIIGGAQETQYF,TGTGCCAGCAGCCCCATTATCGGGGGGGCCCAAGAGACCCAGTACTTC
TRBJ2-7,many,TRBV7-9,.,CASSLGWQSYEQYF,TGTGCCAGCAGCTTAGGGTGGCAGTCCTACGAGCAGTACTTC
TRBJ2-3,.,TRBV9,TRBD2,CASSVGLAGGSSYGTDTQYF,TGTGCCAGCAGCGTAGGGCTAGCGGGGGGCAGTTCCTATGGCACAGATACGCAGTATTTT
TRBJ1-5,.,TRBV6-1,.,CASSDTGNQPQHF,TGTGCCAGCAGTGATACAGGGAATCAGCCCCAGCATTTT
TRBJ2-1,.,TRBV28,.,CASSLGTNQQFF,TGTGCCAGCAGTTTAGGGACAAATCAGCAGTTCTTC
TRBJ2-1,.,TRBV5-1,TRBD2,CASTVERGFINEQFF,TGCGCCAGCACCGTTGAGCGGGGGTTTATCAATGAGCAGTTCTTC
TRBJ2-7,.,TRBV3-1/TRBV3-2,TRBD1,CASSHPGTGARQYF,TGTGCCAGCAGCCACCCCGGGACAGGCGCCCGTCAGTACTTC
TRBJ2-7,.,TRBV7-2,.,CASSLRFSYEQYF,TGTGCCAGCAGCTTACGGTTCTCCTACGAGCAGTACTTC
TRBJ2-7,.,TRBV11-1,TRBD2,CASSPTGGSSYEQYF,TGTGCCAGCAGCCCCACGGGAGGTTCATCCTACGAGCAGTACTTC
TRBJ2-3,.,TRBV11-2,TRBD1,CASSGDRDTDTQYF,TGTGCCAGCAGCGGGGACAGGGACACAGATACGCAGTATTTT
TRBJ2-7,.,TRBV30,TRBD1,CAWSRQGAGPYEQYF,TGTGCCTGGAGCCGACAGGGCGCGGGCCCCTACGAGCAGTACTTC
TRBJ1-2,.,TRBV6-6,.,CASRRHTGNYGYTF,TGTGCCAGCCGCCGCCATACAGGGAACTATGGCTACACCTTC
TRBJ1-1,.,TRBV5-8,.,CASSSRGWGAGTEAFF,TGTGCCAGCAGCAGCCGCGGCTGGGGCGCAGGCACTGAAGCTTTCTTT
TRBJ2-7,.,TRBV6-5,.,CASSLQVGDYEQYF,TGTGCCAGCAGTTTACAGGTTGGGGACTACGAGCAGTACTTC
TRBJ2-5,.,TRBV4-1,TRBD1,CASSQDGQGQETQYF,TGCGCCAGCAGCCAAGATGGACAGGGGCAAGAGACCCAGTACTTC
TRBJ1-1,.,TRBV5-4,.,CASSLVQMNTEAFF,TGTGCCAGCAGCTTGGTTCAGATGAACACTGAAGCTTTCTTT
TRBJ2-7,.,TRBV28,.,CASSRLGYEQYF,TGTGCCAGCAGCAGGTTGGGCTACGAGCAGTACTTC
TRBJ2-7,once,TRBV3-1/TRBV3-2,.,CASSQGPRAIYEQYF,TGTGCCAGCAGCCAAGGCCCCAGGGCTATATACGAGCAGTACTTC
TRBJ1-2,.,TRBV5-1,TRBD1,CASSVGQGEGYTF,TGCGCCAGCAGCGTGGGACAGGGGGAGGGCTACACCTTC
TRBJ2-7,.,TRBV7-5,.,CARSSPTGAYF,TGTGCCAGAAGCTCTCCGACAGGGGCTTACTTC
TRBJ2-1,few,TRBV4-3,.,CASSQEVSREQFF,TGCGCCAGCAGCCAAGAGGTGTCTAGGGAGCAGTTCTTC
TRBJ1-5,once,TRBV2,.,CASSEGGTSNQPQHF,TGTGCCAGCAGTGAAGGGGGGACTTCTAATCAGCCCCAGCATTTT
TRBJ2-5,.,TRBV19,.,CASSIRAGIQETQYF,TGTGCCAGTAGTATACGGGCGGGGATCCAAGAGACCCAGTACTTC
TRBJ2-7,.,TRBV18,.,CASSPILSEQYF,TGTGCCAGCTCACCAATACTCTCCGAGCAGTACTTC
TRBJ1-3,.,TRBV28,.,CASSNQVPSGNTIYF,TGTGCCAGCAGCAATCAGGTTCCCTCTGGAAACACCATATATTTT
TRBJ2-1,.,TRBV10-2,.,CASRTAVYNEQFF,TGCGCCAGCCGGACAGCTGTCTACAATGAGCAGTTCTTC
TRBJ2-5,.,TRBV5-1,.,CASSFEGGETQYF,TGCGCCAGCAGCTTCGAGGGAGGAGAGACCCAGTACTTC